Listed here are 21 T cell receptor beta chains from one sample, sequenced in a study of cytomegalovirus exposure and HLA in healthy donors. Primers: 60 Vbeta forward and 13 Jbeta reverse. TCRdb's table, derived via immunoSEQ multiplex PCR, lists solely in-frame clones and lacks some. The sample lists about 79,000 clones; approximately 69% were seen once. Sequencing used PBMCs. The receptors come from a man in his forties in good health and CMV-seropositive.

This chain uses TRBV6-6 with TRBJ2-1; 13 nucleotides match TRBD2. Germline V lookup: CDR1 MNHNY, CDR2 SVGAGI (reference sequence). After removal of 5 bases from V and 4 bases from J, the junction contained 5 bases not matched to a gene. The CDR3 totals 16 residues. The CDR3 spells CASSKTSGGRYNEQFF. As DNA, the CDR3 is TGTGCCAGCAGTAAGACTAGCGGGGGGAGATACAATGAGCAGTTCTTC.

The chain combines TRBV30 with TRBJ1-3; 7 nucleotides agree with TRBD1. The DNA end lines up better with TRBJ2-2; the J call may be wrong. Germline CDR1 reads GTSNPN; CDR2 reads SVGIG (reference sequence). The CDR3 extends over 14 amino acids. The DNA for the CDR3 is TGTGCCTGGAGAATTGGACAGGACACCGGGGAGCTGTTTTTT. Its protein is CAWRIGQDTGELFF.

This chain connects TRBV6-6 to TRBJ1-5, with D perhaps matching TRBD1 (5 bases). Germline V lookup: CDR1 MNHNY, CDR2 SVGAGI (reference sequence). The CDR3 spans 16 residues. V was clipped by 7 bases and J by 0 bases, with 16 bases between them. This CDR3 is CASTSTAAYSNQPQHF. The CDR3, as DNA: TGTGCCAGCACCTCGACAGCCGCTTATAGCAATCAGCCCCAGCATTTT.

The rearrangement links TRBV18 to TRBJ2-1; 7 nucleotides line up with TRBD1. J gave up 7 bases and V 3 bases, and 9 bases lay outside the gene matches. This CDR3 has 15 amino acids. Germline values: CDR1 KGHSH, CDR2 LQKENI. The CDR3 spells CASSPLDREGNEQFF. The CDR3, as DNA: TGTGCCAGCTCACCCTTAGACAGGGAAGGTAATGAGCAGTTCTTC.

The chain couples TRBV9 to TRBJ2-5; D may be TRBD2 (6 bases). This CDR3 is built from 16 residues. CDR1 SGDLS and CDR2 YYNGEE come from the germline V gene. The germline V and J ends were trimmed by 1 base and 0 bases, with 13 bases remaining between them. CDR3: CASSVSWSGYQETQYF. The CDR3 DNA reads TGTGCCAGCAGCGTATCTTGGAGCGGGTACCAAGAGACCCAGTACTTC.

This clone was detected only a few times. V is TRBV7-8 and J is TRBJ1-6; D is possibly TRBD1 (6 bases). Germline V CDR1 and CDR2: SGHVS, FQNEAQ. The V and J ends lost 5 bases and 4 bases respectively, with 12 bases between them. There are 15 residues in the CDR3. CDR3 DNA: TGTGCCAGCAGCCTGCTGGACAGTTATAATTCACCCCTCCACTTT. Translation gives CASSLLDSYNSPLHF. Together with reference TRBV7-8 and TRBJ1-6, the CDR3 gives the full variable domain: GAGVSQSPRYKVAKRGQDVALRCDPISGHVSLFWYQQALGQGPEFLTYFQNEAQLDKSGLPSDRFFAERPEGSVSTLKIQRTQQEDSAVYLCASSLLDSYNSPLHFGNGTRLTVT.

The DNA of the CDR3 is TGTGCCAGCAGCCCCCAGGGAGGACAGCCCCAGCATTTT. It translates to CASSPQGGQPQHF. The chain is built from TRBV7-2 and TRBJ1-5; the D gene is possibly TRBD1 (5 bases). Germline lookup yields CDR1 SGHTA and CDR2 FQGNSA. CDR3 length: 13 residues. Trimming stripped 5 bases from V and 7 bases from J, with 12 bases between.

The gene calls are TRBV7-7 and TRBJ2-5; unclear D gene. The germline V gene has CDR1 SSHAT and CDR2 FNYEAQ (reference sequence). This CDR3 contains 14 residues. Deletions cut 6 bases from V and 4 bases from J, with 15 bases between. As DNA, the CDR3 is TGTGCCAGCAGTCGCCAGTCCCTAGGAGAGACCCAGTACTTC. Translation: CASSRQSLGETQYF.

The V gene is TRBV6-5, the J gene TRBJ2-1, with D tentatively TRBD1 (6 bases). V lost 6 bases and J lost 8, with 11 bases in between. The CDR3 has 12 residues. Germline CDR1 MNHEY, CDR2 SVGAGI. The CDR3 DNA reads as TGTGCCAGCAGAGGGGGAGTGCATGAGCAGTTCTTC. This codes for CASRGGVHEQFF.

The gene calls are TRBV27 and TRBJ1-2, with TRBD1 matching 9 bases. The CDR3 is 15 amino acids. With 3 bases clipped from V and 4 bases from J, the junction kept 6 bases outside the gene matches. CDR1 MNHEY and CDR2 SMNVEV come from the germline V gene (reference sequence). The CDR3 DNA is TGTGCCAGCAGTTTCCCCGGACAGGGGATCTATGGCTACACCTTC. It yields the protein CASSFPGQGIYGYTF.

The chain links TRBV4-3 to TRBJ1-5; TRBD1 aligns across 7 bases. The CDR3 extends over 15 amino acids. Germline V gene lookup returns CDR1 LGHNA and CDR2 YSLEER. V dropped 3 bases and J dropped 9; count of bases not matched to a gene: 11. The CDR3 DNA is TGCGCCAGCAGCCAGATAAAGGGGGCCTCAGGGCCCCAGCATTTT. It is translated as CASSQIKGASGPQHF.

V is TRBV5-1 and J is TRBJ1-2; a possible D gene is TRBD1 (5 bases). V was shortened by 4 bases and J by 5 bases, with 18 bases between the two germline ends. CDR3 length: 15 amino acids. Germline CDR1 is SGHRS and CDR2 is YFSETQ. DNA of the CDR3: TGCGCCAGCAGCCGCGGGACGGGGAACCCTTATGGCTACACCTTC. This codes for CASSRGTGNPYGYTF.

The chain has TRBV5-1 and TRBJ1-4, with D perhaps matching TRBD1 (5 bases). Germline V CDR1 and CDR2: SGHRS, YFSETQ. The CDR3 consists of 15 residues. V was shortened by 5 bases and J by 8 bases, with 19 bases between the two germline ends. The CDR3 loop reads CASSRGLVGGEKLFF. CDR3 in DNA: TGCGCCAGCAGTAGGGGCCTTGTGGGGGGAGAAAAACTGTTTTTT.

The genes are TRBV11-2 and TRBJ2-5, with D perhaps matching TRBD2 (6 bases). The V gene's germline CDR1 is SGHAT and CDR2 FQNNGV. Deletions cut 3 bases from V and 0 bases from J, with 17 bases between. The CDR3 sequence is 17 residues long. CDR3 residues: CASSFSGQRVYQETQYF. CDR3 bases: TGTGCCAGCAGCTTTTCCGGCCAGCGGGTGTACCAAGAGACCCAGTACTTC.

This chain connects TRBV15 to TRBJ1-5, with a tentative D call TRBD1 (5 bases). Germline V gene sequence: CDR1 LNHNV, CDR2 YYDKDF (reference sequence). CDR3 size: 15 residues. The V gene lost 0 bases and the J gene lost 4 bases, with 10 bases spanning the gap. As DNA, the CDR3 is TGTGCCACCAGCAGAGAAGGGCAGGGAAATCAGCCCCAGCATTTT. Translated: CATSREGQGNQPQHF.

The V and J genes are TRBV5-1 and TRBJ2-7; D is possibly TRBD1 (6 bases). V was clipped by 0 bases and J by 3 bases, with 13 bases between them. The CDR3 has 15 residues. Germline lookup yields CDR1 SGHRS and CDR2 YFSETQ. CDR3 sequence reads: CASSLGGTLLYEQYF. CDR3 sequence (DNA): TGCGCCAGCAGCTTGGGAGGGACACTTCTCTACGAGCAGTACTTC.

V usage is TRBV7-9 and J usage is TRBJ2-1, with 8 bases lining up with TRBD2. This CDR3 contains 15 residues. Germline loops: CDR1 SEHNR, CDR2 FQNEAQ (reference sequence). V was clipped by 5 bases and J by 4 bases; unmatched bases: 7. The CDR3, as DNA: TGTGCCAGCAGCCCCTTAGCGGGGCTTTACAATGAGCAGTTCTTC. Translated, it gives CASSPLAGLYNEQFF.

The chain has TRBV7-2 and TRBJ1-4, with D possibly TRBD1 on 6 matching bases. The V end lost 5 bases, the J end lost 8 bases, and 15 bases lay between the germline ends. The germline CDR1 and CDR2 sequences are SGHTA and FQGNSA. This CDR3 contains 14 residues. CDR3 DNA: TGTGCCAGCAGCGGCGGGGGGGCGGACGAAAAACTGTTTTTT. Translated, it gives CASSGGGADEKLFF.

There are a few counts of this clone. This chain uses TRBV19 with TRBJ2-7; 7 positions agree with TRBD1. Germline V gene lookup returns CDR1 LNHDA and CDR2 SQIVND (reference sequence). V lost 10 bases, J lost 2 bases, and 17 bases stayed unmatched. This CDR3 spans 16 amino acids. CDR3 sequence: CATRQGAPEGTYEQYF. In DNA form, the CDR3 reads TGTGCCACGAGACAGGGTGCGCCCGAAGGCACCTACGAGCAGTACTTC.

CDR3 bases: TGTGCCAGCGGGAGCCAGAATAGCAATCAGCCCCAGCATTTT. Encoded protein: CASGSQNSNQPQHF. This sequence joins TRBV7-9 and TRBJ1-5; no clear D gene. The V gene lost 8 bases and the J gene lost 0 bases, with 11 bases spanning the gap. The length of the CDR3 is 14 residues. Germline-derived CDR1 and CDR2 are SEHNR and FQNEAQ (reference sequence).

J is TRBJ2-5 and V is TRBV5-4, with 10 bases that match TRBD2. This CDR3 is built from 14 residues. The germline CDR1 and CDR2 sequences are SGHNT and YYREEE (reference sequence). V lost 0 bases and J lost 4; bases outside the gene matches: 0. The CDR3 region has the DNA TGTGCCAGCAGCTTGGCTAGCGGGGGAGAGACCCAGTACTTC. This gives the protein CASSLASGGETQYF.